The 21 T cell receptor beta chains given below trace back to one sample, sequenced in a study of vaccination effects on CD4 cells after COVID-19. Produced via immunoSEQ multiplex PCR; TCRdb's table is partial and in-frame only. Among roughly 76,000 clones listed, 74% were seen once. Before sequencing took place, the ViraFEST assay used viral peptide pools to expand antigen-specific CD4+ T cells. Culture proceeded for approximately 10 days, and CD4+ T cells were then isolated. For these TCRs, the target antigens are not known. The material was CD4+ T cells from PBMCs cultured with HCoV-229E spike peptides, obtained before COVID-19 vaccination. Every receptor here comes from a human donor who received a COVID-19 vaccine.

This chain uses TRBV5-1 with TRBJ2-3, with D uncertain. CDR3 length equals 14 residues. Trimming stripped 6 bases from V and 7 bases from J, with 18 bases between. The V gene's germline CDR1 is SGHRS and CDR2 YFSETQ. CDR3 protein: CASKAAGRPNTQYF. As DNA, the CDR3 is TGCGCCAGCAAGGCGGCAGGACGACCGAATACGCAGTATTTT.

This chain joins TRBV10-2 and TRBJ1-2, with D possibly being TRBD1 (6 bases). Germline V lookup: CDR1 WSHSY, CDR2 SAAADI. V was clipped by 7 bases and J by 4 bases, with 10 bases between them. This CDR3 contains 12 residues. DNA for the CDR3: TGCGCCAGCACAGGGGACCTCTATGGCTACACCTTC. Translating it yields CASTGDLYGYTF.

The V call is TRBV7-3, the J call TRBJ1-1, with unresolved D. Per the germline V gene, CDR1 is SGHTA and CDR2 is FQGTGA. The CDR3 length is 13 residues. Between the trimmed V and J ends, which lost 4 bases and 7 bases, there was a span of 13 bases. The CDR3: CASSSKGGGEAFF. DNA of the CDR3: TGTGCCAGCAGCTCAAAGGGAGGTGGTGAAGCTTTCTTT.

The chain carries TRBV28 and TRBJ1-1, with a possible D match to TRBD1 (6 bases). CDR3 length: 15 residues. Trimming removed 1 base at V and 0 bases at J, with 9 bases between. The germline V gene encodes CDR1 MDHEN and CDR2 SYDVKM. In DNA, the CDR3 is TGTGCCAGCAGTTTATTAAGGACAGTGAACACTGAAGCTTTCTTT. Translating gives CASSLLRTVNTEAFF. Combining the CDR3 with reference TRBV28 and TRBJ1-1 gives the whole variable domain DVKVTQSSRYLVKRTGEKVFLECVQDMDHENMFWYRQDPGLGLRLIYFSYDVKMKEKGDIPEGYSVSREKKERFSLILESASTNQTSMYLCASSLLRTVNTEAFFGQGTRLTVV.

This clone was detected only a few times. This sequence joins TRBV7-2 and TRBJ1-5, with D hard to call. CDR1 is SGHTA, CDR2 FQGNSA, per germline. This CDR3 comprises 15 residues. V dropped 2 bases and J dropped 1 base, with 9 bases sitting between them. Written as DNA, the CDR3 is TGTGCCAGCAGCTTAAACGGTGTGAGCAATCAGCCCCAGCATTTT. Translating it yields CASSLNGVSNQPQHF.

The CDR3 region has the DNA TGTGCCAGCGGGAAAGAGACCCAGTACTTC. Amino acid sequence: CASGKETQYF. This sequence joins TRBV27 and TRBJ2-5; D is unresolved. This CDR3 is built from 10 residues. V was trimmed by 8 bases and J by 3 bases, leaving 4 bases between them. Germline V CDR1 and CDR2: MNHEY, SMNVEV (reference sequence).

The chain is built from TRBV2 and TRBJ1-5; weak D call: TRBD1 (5 bases). Looked up from germline, CDR1 is SNHLY and CDR2 is FYNNEI. The CDR3 loop spans 14 amino acids. Trimming shortened V by 4 bases and J by 0 bases, and 7 bases separated the two germline ends. The CDR3 DNA follows: TGTGCCAGCAGTGGACAGCTTAGCAATCAGCCCCAGCATTTT. Translating it yields CASSGQLSNQPQHF.

The CDR3, as DNA: TGTGCCAGCTCACCAAACGCTGGCGGGGAGACCCAGTACTTC. Translation: CASSPNAGGETQYF. This chain links TRBV18 with TRBJ2-5; a possible D gene is TRBD2 (5 bases). Looked up from germline, CDR1 is KGHSH and CDR2 is LQKENI. The CDR3 covers 14 residues. V was pared by 2 bases and J by 5 bases, with 12 bases between.

The rearrangement uses TRBV3-1 (or the pseudogene TRBV3-2) and TRBJ2-3, with a possible D match to TRBD1 (5 bases). The CDR3 length is 13 residues. Trimming took off 6 bases at V and 0 bases at J, with 7 bases between the two ends. Looked up from germline, CDR1 is LGHDT and CDR2 is YNNKEL (reference sequence). CDR3 region: CASSRQSTDTQYF. As DNA, the CDR3 is TGTGCCAGCAGTCGACAGAGCACAGATACGCAGTATTTT.

This chain uses TRBV9 with TRBJ2-5, with D possibly TRBD1 on 5 matching bases. This CDR3 spans 13 amino acids. Trimming removed 3 bases from V and 5 bases from J, with 11 bases in between. Germline V gene sequence: CDR1 SGDLS, CDR2 YYNGEE. Here the CDR3 reads CASSASRGETQYF. CDR3 nucleotides: TGTGCCAGCAGCGCATCTAGGGGTGAGACCCAGTACTTC. Variable domain in full (rest from reference TRBV9 and TRBJ2-5): DSGVTQTPKHLITATGQRVTLRCSPRSGDLSVYWYQQSLDQGLQFLIQYYNGEERAKGNILERFSAQQFPDLHSELNLSSLELGDSALYFCASSASRGETQYFGPGTRLLVL.

V usage is TRBV7-2 and J usage is TRBJ2-5, with 9 nucleotides matching TRBD2. With 5 bases clipped from V and 4 bases from J, the junction kept 11 bases outside the gene matches. The length of the CDR3 is 16 residues. Looked up from germline, CDR1 is SGHTA and CDR2 is FQGNSA. CDR3 in amino acids: CASSSWVAGGRETQYF. Here the CDR3 DNA reads TGTGCCAGCAGCAGCTGGGTTGCGGGGGGGCGAGAGACCCAGTACTTC.

The CDR3 DNA reads TGTGCCAGCGCGGCTACCTATAGCAATCAGCCCCAGCATTTT. Translated, it gives CASAATYSNQPQHF. The chain joins TRBV2 to TRBJ1-5; D call uncertain. Trimming left V 8 bases short and J 0 bases short, with 11 bases between. The CDR3 is 14 amino acids. Germline V gene sequence: CDR1 SNHLY, CDR2 FYNNEI.

The chain is built from TRBV5-1 and TRBJ1-2; 10 positions match TRBD1. The length of the CDR3 is 15 residues. The germline V gene encodes CDR1 SGHRS and CDR2 YFSETQ. V shed 4 bases, J shed 3 bases, and the junction held 6 bases outside the gene matches. CDR3 in amino acids: CASSVRQGADYGYTF. Written as DNA, the CDR3 is TGCGCCAGCAGCGTCAGACAGGGGGCCGACTATGGCTACACCTTC.

The rearrangement joins TRBV3-1 (or the pseudogene TRBV3-2) to TRBJ2-2, with 7 bases fitting TRBD2. With V trimmed by 6 bases and J by 2 bases, 12 bases remained unmatched. This CDR3 comprises 17 residues. Germline values: CDR1 LGHDT, CDR2 YNNKEL (reference sequence). CDR3 nucleotides: TGTGCCAGCAGTCGGCAAGCGGGACTATACAACACCGGGGAGCTGTTTTTT. It encodes CASSRQAGLYNTGELFF.

The chain joins TRBV5-1 to TRBJ2-2; D gene ambiguous. V lost 0 bases, J lost 7 bases, and 16 bases lay in between. The CDR3 contains 16 residues. The germline CDR1 and CDR2 sequences are SGHRS and YFSETQ. The CDR3 DNA reads TGCGCCAGCAGCTTGGTATCGGCCAGATTATTCGGGGAGCTGTTTTTT. Its translation: CASSLVSARLFGELFF.

This chain joins TRBV30 and TRBJ1-2, with D unclear. CDR1 is GTSNPN and CDR2 is SVGIG in the germline V gene (reference sequence). V was cut by 0 bases and J by 4 bases, with 9 bases left in between. The CDR3 covers 13 residues. The CDR3 DNA follows: TGTGCCTGGAGTGTACCAGTGAGCTATGGCTACACCTTC. The encoded protein is CAWSVPVSYGYTF.

The chain couples TRBV6-1 to TRBJ1-2; perhaps TRBD1 as D (5 bases). The V gene lost 2 bases and the J gene lost 3 bases, with 7 bases spanning the gap. There are 13 residues in the CDR3. Germline CDR1 reads MNHNS; CDR2 reads SASEGT. The CDR3: CASSERGYYGYTF. For the CDR3, the DNA is TGTGCCAGCAGTGAAAGGGGTTACTATGGCTACACCTTC.

This clone has a single count. The CDR3 loop is CASSFSEDSGNTIYF. In DNA form, the CDR3 reads TGTGCCAGCAGTTTCTCGGAGGACTCTGGAAACACCATATATTTT. J is TRBJ1-3 and V is TRBV6-5; no clear D. V was pared by 4 bases and J by 0 bases, with 10 bases between. CDR3 length equals 15 residues. CDR1 is MNHEY, CDR2 SVGAGI, per germline.

The chain employs TRBV11-2 and TRBJ1-2; possibly TRBD1 for D (5 bases). Germline V lookup: CDR1 SGHAT, CDR2 FQNNGV. The CDR3 length is 14 residues. The V end was cut by 5 bases, the J end by 6 bases, with 16 bases between. The CDR3 bases are TGTGCCAGCAGCCGCTTTGGGGCCCTAGATGGCTACACCTTC. Its protein is CASSRFGALDGYTF.

This sequence joins TRBV29-1 and TRBJ2-5; D possibly corresponds to TRBD1 (6 bases). CDR1 is SQVTM and CDR2 is ANQGSEA in the germline V gene. This CDR3 has 12 residues. Trimming removed 6 bases from V and 5 bases from J, with 13 bases in between. DNA of the CDR3: TGCAGCGTAGCGGACAGTTCGGAGACCCAGTACTTC. Translating it yields CSVADSSETQYF.

The chain employs TRBV5-4 and TRBJ2-2; D is undetermined. The CDR3 loop spans 16 amino acids. Germline CDR1 reads SGHNT; CDR2 reads YYREEE (reference sequence). V dropped 0 bases and J dropped 0 bases, with 9 bases sitting between them. In DNA, the CDR3 is TGTGCCAGCAGCTTGGACGGCAGGCCGAACACCGGGGAGCTGTTTTTT. Residues: CASSLDGRPNTGELFF.